These 3 T cell receptor beta chains were sequenced from one sample in a study of beta chain features in type 1 diabetes (dated by TCRdb to 2016 to 2019). Here is what the overall study found, with its caveats: In all four CD4+ subsets, TCRB CDR3 length was moderately but significantly shorter in type 1 diabetes patients.

The method behind the library was the immunoSEQ multiplex PCR assay. All of the isolated RNA was reverse transcribed with the High Capacity cDNA Reverse Transcription Kit, so expressed TCRB transcripts were sequenced. TCRdb limited this immuneACCESS table to in-frame rearrangements with V and J called. A share of clones is missing; checked studies link under half to unresolved V genes, and the rest is unexplained. Recorded for this sample are 600,000 to 700,000 clones; about an eighth of them occurred a single time. The top ten hold roughly 0.11% of the sample. For these receptors, no antigen is known. The sample comprised naive CD4+ T cells from blood. The cell subset or site label, as the study defines it: true naive CD4+ T cells. These receptors were obtained from a man aged 25 to 45 with type 1 diabetes.

The sample holds a few counts of this clone. The chain recombines TRBV6-6 with TRBJ1-1; no clear D. Germline assignment: CDR1 MNHNY and CDR2 SVGAGI (reference sequence). The length of the CDR3 is 11 residues. Trimming removed 2 bases from V and 10 bases from J, with 8 bases in between. The CDR3 region has the DNA TGTGCCAGCAGTTACGAGGGAGTAGCTTTCTTT. Its translation is CASSYEGVAFF.

The gene calls are TRBV29-1 and TRBJ1-5; D uncertain. V lost 4 bases, J lost 0 bases, and 10 bases lay in between. CDR3 length: 14 amino acids. CDR1 is SQVTM and CDR2 is ANQGSEA in the germline V gene. The CDR3 DNA follows: TGCAGCGTTGGGGTAGGTCATAGCAATCAGCCCCAGCATTTT. Its protein is CSVGVGHSNQPQHF.

This clone has just a few counts. The rearrangement uses TRBV4-3 and TRBJ1-6; 9 bases align to TRBD1. Germline V lookup: CDR1 LGHNA, CDR2 YSLEER. Trimming took 6 bases from V and 8 from J; bases not matched to a gene: 11. This CDR3 is built from 16 residues. Written as DNA, the CDR3 is TGCGCCAGCAGACTTTTCTTGGGACAGGGAGATTCACCCCTCCACTTT. This gives the protein CASRLFLGQGDSPLHF.